A selection of T cell receptor beta chains follows, all from one sample in a study of CD8 T cells in Susac syndrome. TCRdb re-derived calls from the immunoSEQ multiplex PCR reads in MiXCR, one entry per CDR3 protein. Counted here are about 140,000 distinct CDR3 sequences, just under 95% occurring once; the ten biggest clones make up about 0.14%. Sequenced: CD4+ T cells from PBMCs. Receptor source: a human donor with Susac syndrome. The CDR3 runs from the conserved cysteine through the conserved F or W.

>TRBJ1-5|TRBV20-1
CSARPLQGSMQPQHF
>TRBJ2-1|TRBV4-1
CASSQAQLAGGPDEQFF
>TRBJ1-5|TRBV6-1
CASSWGENQPQHF
>TRBJ1-5|TRBV20-1
CSARPYYDGGYSNQPQHF
>TRBJ1-5|TRBV20-1
CSARGGTALQPQHF
>TRBJ2-1|TRBV4-2
CASSQERGRWQFF
>TRBJ2-1|TRBV29-1
CSVSLNEQFF
>TRBJ1-5|TRBV10-3
CAISESGGGNQPQHF
>TRBJ2-6|TRBV6-2/TRBV6-3
CASTKVDSGANVLTF
>TRBJ1-1|TRBV28
CASSTPGGAMHTEAFF
>TRBJ1-1|TRBV30
CAWRWAGGNTEAFF
>TRBJ2-4|TRBV12-3/TRBV12-4
CASFNRGGNIQYF
>TRBJ2-1|TRBV5-6
CASSLPGLAGGEQFF
>TRBJ2-7|TRBV28
CAVQTGSYEQYF
>TRBJ2-5|TRBV12-5
CASGWGTEETQYF
>TRBJ1-5|TRBV7-8
CASSPIGGSNQPQHF
>TRBJ1-1|TRBV19
CASSIRGVGDTEAFF
>TRBJ2-1|TRBV30
CAWIGREWHNEQFF
>TRBJ1-2|TRBV5-4
CASSYPGTGLMRTF
>TRBJ1-1|TRBV12-3/TRBV12-4
CASSQQSLNTEAFF
>TRBJ2-7|TRBV4-2
CASSQEGEAFYEQYF
>TRBJ2-4|TRBV20-1
CSARLGQARGQYF
>TRBJ2-1|TRBV2
CASSGRTGNEQFF
>TRBJ2-7|TRBV6-2/TRBV6-3
CASSLAGATYEQYF
>TRBJ1-5|TRBV20-1
CSARVQGNQPQHF
>TRBJ2-1|TRBV15
CATSRGGESAYNEQFF
>TRBJ2-1|TRBV29-1
CSVGTSGFPQQFF
>TRBJ2-3|TRBV20-1
CSASGPSTDTQYF
>TRBJ2-7|TRBV15
CATSRESGGHFHEQYF
>TRBJ1-5|TRBV4-1
CASSQGLYGNQPQHF
>TRBJ1-1|TRBV7-2
CASSSERTGQAEAFF
>TRBJ1-2|TRBV20-1
CSASRRSGYTF
>TRBJ2-7|TRBV7-2
CASSSERSYEQYF
>TRBJ2-1|TRBV5-1
CASSLTSGVVDEQFF
>TRBJ2-7|TRBV7-9
CASSQGLAGEQYF
>TRBJ2-6|TRBV5-1
CASSLVQGPTNVLTF
>TRBJ1-1|TRBV20-1
CSARDVAGPLLNTEAFF
>TRBJ2-3|TRBV29-1
CSVGVASASTDTQYF
>TRBJ2-7|TRBV10-3
CAIRLTSGANHEQYF
>TRBJ1-1|TRBV5-1
CASSLRQTNTEAFF
>TRBJ1-2|TRBV29-1
CSVGGCGYTF
>TRBJ2-5|TRBV7-2
CASSPTRRLAEETQYF
>TRBJ2-5|TRBV19
CASSISVGAQYF
>TRBJ2-7|TRBV25-1
CASSESRTGDDEQYF
>TRBJ2-7|TRBV7-2
CASSFRHPPYEQYF
>TRBJ1-2|TRBV30
CAWSDGTGAIGYGYTF
>TRBJ2-7|TRBV30
CAWTMTGEGRYEQYF
>TRBJ2-4|TRBV29-1
CSVGTTREGIQYF
>TRBJ1-4|TRBV6-6
CASTSRTNEKLFF
>TRBJ1-2|TRBV7-2
CASSVVVDGYTF
>TRBJ1-6|TRBV20-1
CSASRSQHNSPLHF
>TRBJ2-4|TRBV9
CASSETPHGSLAKNIQYF
>TRBJ1-4|TRBV29-1
CSTDGGQSEKLFF
>TRBJ2-5|TRBV5-4
CASSLAGVQETQYF
>TRBJ1-1|TRBV20-1
CSAEAGVNTEAFF
>TRBJ2-7|TRBV12-3/TRBV12-4
CASSFAGIYEQYF
>TRBJ1-3|TRBV20-1
CSASPSSSGNTIYF
>TRBJ2-7|TRBV4-2
CASSQVGRGPADYEQYF
>TRBJ2-2|TRBV9
CASSSRTSGRNIGELFF